This TCR beta chain is drawn from a study of blood T cell repertoires in COVID-19. Looking at the study overall: Samples of COVID-19 (acute and convalescent) were obtained from the United States, Italy and Spain. Nucleic acid was either cDNA or gDNA, and it came from T cells, B-cell-depleted T cells, or PBMCs.

In the study's own analysis: Reference gene primers were amplified, and this amplification served to estimate nucleated cell counts. Clones were read by immunoSEQ multiplex PCR, and TCRdb kept only the in-frame ones, dropping some. V, J and clone size are those of that table, while D and trimming were read from the DNA. The top ten clones hold under 3.5% of a sample with approximately 160,000 clones, approximately 88% of them seen once. Germline V gene data show CDR1 as SEHNR and CDR2 as FQNEAQ (reference sequence). The length of the CDR3 is 14 residues. V shed 5 bases and J 4 bases; nucleotides not matched to a gene: 5.

The rearrangement uses TRBV7-9 and TRBJ2-3; TRBD2 matches at 8 bases. The sample was peripheral blood. The receptor was isolated from a woman aged 60-75 years with acute or convalescent COVID-19. The CDR3 reads CASSPGLGADTQYF. The CDR3 DNA is TGTGCCAGCAGCCCGGGACTAGGGGCAGATACGCAGTATTTT.